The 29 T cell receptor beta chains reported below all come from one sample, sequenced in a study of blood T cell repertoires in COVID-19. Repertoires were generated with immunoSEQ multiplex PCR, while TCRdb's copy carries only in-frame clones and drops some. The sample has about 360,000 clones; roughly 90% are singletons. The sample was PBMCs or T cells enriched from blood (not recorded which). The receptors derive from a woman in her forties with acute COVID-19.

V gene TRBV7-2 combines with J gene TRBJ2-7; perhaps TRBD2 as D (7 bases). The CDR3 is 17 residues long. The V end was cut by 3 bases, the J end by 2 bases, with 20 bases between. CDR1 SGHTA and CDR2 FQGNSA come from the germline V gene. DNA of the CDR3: TGTGCCAGCAGCTTTCAGGTTAGGGCGGGGGCTCCCTACGAGCAGTACTTC. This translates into CASSFQVRAGAPYEQYF.

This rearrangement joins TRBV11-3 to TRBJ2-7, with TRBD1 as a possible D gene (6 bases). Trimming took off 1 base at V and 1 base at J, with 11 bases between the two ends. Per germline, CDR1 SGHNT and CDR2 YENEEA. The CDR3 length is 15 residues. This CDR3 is CASSLGDTPSYEQYF. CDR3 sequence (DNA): TGTGCCAGCAGCTTAGGGGACACTCCATCCTACGAGCAGTACTTC.

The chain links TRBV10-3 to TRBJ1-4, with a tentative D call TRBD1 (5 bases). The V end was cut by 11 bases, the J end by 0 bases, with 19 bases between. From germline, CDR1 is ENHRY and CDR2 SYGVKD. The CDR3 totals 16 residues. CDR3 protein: CAPPGLGGATNEKLFF. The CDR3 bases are TGTGCCCCTCCCGGCCTCGGGGGAGCAACTAATGAAAAACTGTTTTTT.

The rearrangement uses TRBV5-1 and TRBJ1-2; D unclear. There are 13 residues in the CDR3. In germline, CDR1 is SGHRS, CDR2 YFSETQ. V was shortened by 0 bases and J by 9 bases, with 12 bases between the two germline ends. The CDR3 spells CASSLAVLDSYTF. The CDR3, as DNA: TGCGCCAGCAGCTTGGCCGTACTCGATAGCTACACCTTC.

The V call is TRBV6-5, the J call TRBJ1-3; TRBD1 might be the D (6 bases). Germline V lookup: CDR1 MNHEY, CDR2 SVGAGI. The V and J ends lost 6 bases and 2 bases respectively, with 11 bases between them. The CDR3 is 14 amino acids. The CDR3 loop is CASSPGHAGNTIYF. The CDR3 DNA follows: TGTGCCAGCAGCCCGGGACATGCTGGAAACACCATATATTTT.

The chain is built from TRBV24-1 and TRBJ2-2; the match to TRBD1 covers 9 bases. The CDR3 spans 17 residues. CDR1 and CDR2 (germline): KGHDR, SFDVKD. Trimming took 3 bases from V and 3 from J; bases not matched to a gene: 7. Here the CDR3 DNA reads TGTGCCACCAGTGATCCCCGACAGGGGGAGGACACCGGGGAGCTGTTTTTT. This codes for CATSDPRQGEDTGELFF.

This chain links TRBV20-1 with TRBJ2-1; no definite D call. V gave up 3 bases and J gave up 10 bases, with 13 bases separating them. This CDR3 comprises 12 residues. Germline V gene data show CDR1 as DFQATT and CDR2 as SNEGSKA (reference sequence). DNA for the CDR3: TGCAGTGCTAGTTTGGTCAAGGAGGAGCAGTTCTTC. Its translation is CSASLVKEEQFF.

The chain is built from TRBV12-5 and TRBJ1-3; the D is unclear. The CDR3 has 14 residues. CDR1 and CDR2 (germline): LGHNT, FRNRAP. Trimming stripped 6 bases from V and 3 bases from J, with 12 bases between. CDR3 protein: CASGPGEVGNTIYF. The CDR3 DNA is TGTGCTAGTGGCCCCGGGGAGGTTGGAAACACCATATATTTT.

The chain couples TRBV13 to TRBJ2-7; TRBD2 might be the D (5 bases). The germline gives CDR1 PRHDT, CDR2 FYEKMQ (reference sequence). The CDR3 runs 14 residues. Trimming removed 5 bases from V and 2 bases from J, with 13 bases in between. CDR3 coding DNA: TGTGCCAGCAGCACCCGGGGAGACACCTACGAGCAGTACTTC. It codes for CASSTRGDTYEQYF. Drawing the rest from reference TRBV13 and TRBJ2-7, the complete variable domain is AAGVIQSPRHLIKEKRETATLKCYPIPRHDTVYWYQQGPGQDPQFLISFYEKMQSDKGSIPDRFSAQQFSDYHSELNMSSLELGDSALYFCASSTRGDTYEQYFGPGTRLTVT.

CDR3 DNA sequence: TGTGCCAGCAGCTTAACGGGACAGGGGGCATACGAGACCCAGTACTTC. As protein: CASSLTGQGAYETQYF. The rearrangement joins TRBV7-2 to TRBJ2-5, with 12 bases identical to TRBD1. The CDR3 sequence is 16 residues long. Per germline, CDR1 SGHTA and CDR2 FQGNSA. The V gene end was trimmed by 2 bases and the J gene end by 5 bases; junction bases not matched to a gene: 6.

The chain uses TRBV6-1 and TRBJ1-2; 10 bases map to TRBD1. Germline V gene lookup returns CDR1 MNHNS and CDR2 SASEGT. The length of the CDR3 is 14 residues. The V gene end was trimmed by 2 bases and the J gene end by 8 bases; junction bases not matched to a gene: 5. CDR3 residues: CASSEIRTGGGYTF. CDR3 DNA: TGTGCCAGCAGTGAAATAAGGACAGGGGGAGGCTACACCTTC.

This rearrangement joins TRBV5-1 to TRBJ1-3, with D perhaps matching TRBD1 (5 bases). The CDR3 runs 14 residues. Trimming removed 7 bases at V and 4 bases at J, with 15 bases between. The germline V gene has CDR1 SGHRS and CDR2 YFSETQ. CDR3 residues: CASHTGTRGNTIYF. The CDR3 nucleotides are TGCGCCAGCCATACCGGGACTCGAGGAAACACCATATATTTT.

CDR3: CASKQGLAGETQYF. Here the CDR3 DNA reads TGTGCCAGCAAGCAGGGGCTAGCAGGGGAGACCCAGTACTTC. The chain couples TRBV2 to TRBJ2-5, with a possible D match to TRBD1 (6 bases). V lost 7 bases and J lost 5, with 17 bases in between. The CDR3 totals 14 residues. Germline V gene sequence: CDR1 SNHLY, CDR2 FYNNEI.

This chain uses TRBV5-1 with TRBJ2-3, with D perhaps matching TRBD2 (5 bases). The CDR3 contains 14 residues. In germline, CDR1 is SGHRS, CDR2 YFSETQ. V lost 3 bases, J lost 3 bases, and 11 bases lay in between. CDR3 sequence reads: CASSSNEGTDTQYF. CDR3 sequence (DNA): TGCGCCAGCAGCTCGAATGAGGGTACAGATACGCAGTATTTT.

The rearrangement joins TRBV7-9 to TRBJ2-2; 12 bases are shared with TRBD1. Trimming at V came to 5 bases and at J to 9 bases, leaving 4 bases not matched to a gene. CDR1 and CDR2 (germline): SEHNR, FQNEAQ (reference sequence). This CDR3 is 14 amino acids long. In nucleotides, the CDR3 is TGTGCCAGCAGCGAGGGACAGGGGGCACGGGAGCTGTTTTTT. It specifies CASSEGQGARELFF.

CDR3 residues: CAGFRTGVEKLFF. DNA of the CDR3: TGTGCCGGATTCCGGACAGGGGTGGAAAAACTGTTTTTT. V is TRBV27 and J is TRBJ1-4; 9 nucleotides align to TRBD1. J lost 8 bases, V lost 11 bases, and 9 bases had no gene match. The CDR3 runs to 13 residues. CDR1 MNHEY and CDR2 SMNVEV come from the germline V gene (reference sequence).

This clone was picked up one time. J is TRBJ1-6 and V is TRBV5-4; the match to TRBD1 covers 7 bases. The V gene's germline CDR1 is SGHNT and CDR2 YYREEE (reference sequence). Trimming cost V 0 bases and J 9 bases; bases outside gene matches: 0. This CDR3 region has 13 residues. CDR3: CASSLDRGSPLHF. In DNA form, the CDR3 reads TGTGCCAGCAGCTTGGACAGGGGTTCACCCCTCCACTTT. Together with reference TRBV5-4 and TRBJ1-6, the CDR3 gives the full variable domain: ETGVTQSPTHLIKTRGQQVTLRCSSQSGHNTVSWYQQALGQGPQFIFQYYREEENGRGNFPPRFSGLQFPNYSSELNVNALELDDSALYLCASSLDRGSPLHFGNGTRLTVT.

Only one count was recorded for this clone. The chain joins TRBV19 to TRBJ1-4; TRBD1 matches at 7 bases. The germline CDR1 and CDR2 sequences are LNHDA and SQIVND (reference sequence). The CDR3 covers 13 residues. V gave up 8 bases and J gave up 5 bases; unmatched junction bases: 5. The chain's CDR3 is CASGTARNEKLFF. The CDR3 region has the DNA TGTGCCAGTGGGACAGCGAGAAATGAAAAACTGTTTTTT.

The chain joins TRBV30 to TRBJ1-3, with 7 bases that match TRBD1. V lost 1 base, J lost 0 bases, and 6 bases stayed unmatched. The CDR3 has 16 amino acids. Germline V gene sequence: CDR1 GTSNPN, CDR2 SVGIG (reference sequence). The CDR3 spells CAWSGDRAHSGNTIYF. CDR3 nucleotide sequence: TGTGCCTGGAGTGGCGACAGGGCTCACTCTGGAAACACCATATATTTT.

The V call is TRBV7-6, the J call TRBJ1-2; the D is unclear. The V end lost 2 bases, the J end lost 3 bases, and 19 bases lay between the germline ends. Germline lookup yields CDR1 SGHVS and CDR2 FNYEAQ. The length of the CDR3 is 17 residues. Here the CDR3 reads CASSLTQRPQDYYGYTF. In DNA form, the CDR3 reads TGTGCCAGCAGCTTAACACAAAGGCCTCAAGACTACTATGGCTACACCTTC.

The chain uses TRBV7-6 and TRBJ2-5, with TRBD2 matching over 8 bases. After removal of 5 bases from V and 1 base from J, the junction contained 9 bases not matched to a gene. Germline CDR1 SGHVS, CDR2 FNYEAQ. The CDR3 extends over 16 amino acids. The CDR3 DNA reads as TGTGCCAGCAGCCTCAGAAGCGGGGGCCCCCAAGAGACCCAGTACTTC. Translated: CASSLRSGGPQETQYF.

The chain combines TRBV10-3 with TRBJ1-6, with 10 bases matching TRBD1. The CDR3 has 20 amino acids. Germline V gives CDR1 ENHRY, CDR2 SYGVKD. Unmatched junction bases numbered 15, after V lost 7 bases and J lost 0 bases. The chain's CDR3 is CAIIRDRGRGGSSYNSPLHF. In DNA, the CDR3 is TGTGCCATCATTCGGGACAGGGGACGGGGGGGGAGCTCCTATAATTCACCCCTCCACTTT.

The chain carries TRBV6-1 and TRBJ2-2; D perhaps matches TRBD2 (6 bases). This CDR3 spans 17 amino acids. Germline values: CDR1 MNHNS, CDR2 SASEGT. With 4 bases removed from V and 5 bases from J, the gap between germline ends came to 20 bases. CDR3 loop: CASSGGLSHRVTGELFF. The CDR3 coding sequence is TGTGCCAGCAGTGGGGGACTGAGCCACCGCGTAACCGGGGAGCTGTTTTTT.

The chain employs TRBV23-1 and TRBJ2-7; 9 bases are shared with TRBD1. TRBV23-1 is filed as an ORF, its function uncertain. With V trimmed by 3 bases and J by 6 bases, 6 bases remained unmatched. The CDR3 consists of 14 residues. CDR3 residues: CASSHRDRVCEQYF. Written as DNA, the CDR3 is TGCGCCAGCAGTCACCGGGACAGGGTATGCGAGCAGTACTTC.

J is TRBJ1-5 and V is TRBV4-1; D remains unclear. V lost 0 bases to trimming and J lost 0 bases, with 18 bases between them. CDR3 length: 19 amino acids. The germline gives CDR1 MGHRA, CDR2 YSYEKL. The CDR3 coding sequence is TGCGCCAGCAGCCAAGATTGGTCCCCACGGGTCTATAGCAATCAGCCCCAGCATTTT. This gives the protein CASSQDWSPRVYSNQPQHF.

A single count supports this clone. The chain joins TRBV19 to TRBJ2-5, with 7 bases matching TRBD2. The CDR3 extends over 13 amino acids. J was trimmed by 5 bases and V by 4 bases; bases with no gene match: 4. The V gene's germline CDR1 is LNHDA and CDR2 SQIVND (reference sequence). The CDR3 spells CASSSGTTETQYF. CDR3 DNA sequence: TGTGCCAGTAGTAGCGGGACTACCGAGACCCAGTACTTC. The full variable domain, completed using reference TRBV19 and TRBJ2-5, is DGGITQSPKYLFRKEGQNVTLSCEQNLNHDAMYWYRQDPGQGLRLIYYSQIVNDFQKGDIAEGYSVSREKKESFPLTVTSAQKNPTAFYLCASSSGTTETQYFGPGTRLLVL.

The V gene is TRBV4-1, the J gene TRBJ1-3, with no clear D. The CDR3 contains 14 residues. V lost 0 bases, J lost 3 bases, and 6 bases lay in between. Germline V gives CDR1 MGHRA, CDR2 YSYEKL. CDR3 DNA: TGCGCCAGCAGCCAAGACCGGGTTGGAAACACCATATATTTT. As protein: CASSQDRVGNTIYF.

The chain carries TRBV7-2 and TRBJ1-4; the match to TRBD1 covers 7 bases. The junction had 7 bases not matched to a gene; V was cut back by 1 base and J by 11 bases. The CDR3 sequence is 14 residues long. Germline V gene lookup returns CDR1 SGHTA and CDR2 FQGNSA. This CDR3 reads CASSLGRTGLKLFF. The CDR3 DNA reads TGTGCCAGCAGCTTAGGAAGGACAGGCCTCAAACTGTTTTTT.

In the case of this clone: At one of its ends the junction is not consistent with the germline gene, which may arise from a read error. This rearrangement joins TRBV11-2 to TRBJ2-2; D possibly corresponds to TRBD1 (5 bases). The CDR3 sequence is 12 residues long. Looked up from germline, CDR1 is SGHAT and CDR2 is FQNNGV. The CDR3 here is CASSLGALELFF. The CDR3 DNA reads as TGTGCCAGCAGTTTAGGGGCATTGGAGCTGTTTTTT.